The entry below describes one T cell receptor (beta chain). Its antigen remains unidentified. Those who donated were healthy bone marrow donors. This CDR3 spans 13 amino acids. The germline V and J ends were trimmed by 8 bases and 8 bases, with 16 bases remaining between them. Germline V gene data show CDR1 as LNHNV and CDR2 as YYDKDF (reference sequence). The data were obtained in a study of cytomegalovirus exposure and HLA in healthy donors. Overall study results and limits: Some V segments could not be told apart, so they were left out, TRBV6-2 and TRBV6-3 among them. Several top significant clusters appeared, in a later analysis, to be linked to common viral pathogens.

The PCR was carried out with 60 Vbeta primers and 13 Jbeta primers. Profiled with immunoSEQ multiplex PCR; TCRdb holds only in-frame clones, not every one. The table lists about 130,000 clones, nearly 10% of them singletons. This chain links TRBV15 with TRBJ1-5; D is possibly TRBD1 (5 bases). Sample: PBMCs. This TCR was recovered from a man aged 45 to 65 in good health and CMV-seronegative. DNA of the CDR3: TGTGCCACCTCTCTACAGGCGGCTGAGCCCCAGCATTTT. It encodes CATSLQAAEPQHF.